What follows are 11 T cell receptor beta chains derived from one specimen sequenced in a study of blood T cell repertoires in COVID-19. Sequencing was performed with immunoSEQ multiplex PCR; in TCRdb, only in-frame clones are kept and a portion is missing. Here the sample spans tens of thousands of clones, around 83% being singletons. Sequenced input: peripheral blood. The receptors derive from a man aged 45-65 years with COVID-19, enrolled during active disease.

J is TRBJ2-7 and V is TRBV4-3, with TRBD2 matching 8 bases. In germline, CDR1 is LGHNA, CDR2 YSLEER. The CDR3 length is 15 residues. V lost 1 base to trimming and J lost 3 bases; unmatched junction nucleotides: 5. This CDR3 is CASSQVRLAGYEQYF. As DNA, the CDR3 is TGCGCCAGCAGCCAAGTGCGGCTAGCGGGCTACGAGCAGTACTTC.

The gene calls are TRBV6-5 and TRBJ2-7; maybe TRBD2 (6 bases). This CDR3 comprises 15 residues. Per the germline V gene, CDR1 is MNHEY and CDR2 is SVGAGI. The germline V and J ends were trimmed by 0 bases and 2 bases, with 11 bases remaining between them. The CDR3 reads CASSYSRWGAYEQYF. DNA for the CDR3: TGTGCCAGCAGTTACTCGAGGTGGGGGGCCTACGAGCAGTACTTC.

This clone showed up just once. The chain has TRBV9 and TRBJ1-5; D gene uncertain. Germline lookup yields CDR1 SGDLS and CDR2 YYNGEE. Trimming cost V 9 bases and J 5 bases, with 15 bases left between them. The CDR3 is 13 amino acids. Here the CDR3 reads CATPSWAHQPQHF. In nucleotides, the CDR3 is TGTGCCACCCCCTCATGGGCCCATCAGCCCCAGCATTTT. The full variable domain, completed using reference TRBV9 and TRBJ1-5, is DSGVTQTPKHLITATGQRVTLRCSPRSGDLSVYWYQQSLDQGLQFLIQYYNGEERAKGNILERFSAQQFPDLHSELNLSSLELGDSALYFCATPSWAHQPQHFGDGTRLSIL.

V and J are TRBV7-6 and TRBJ1-3; D is perhaps TRBD1 (5 bases). Germline V gene data show CDR1 as SGHVS and CDR2 as FNYEAQ. V shed 1 base and J shed 0 bases, with 13 bases lying between them. The CDR3 is 17 residues long. The CDR3 region has the DNA TGTGCCAGCAGCTTAGGACCCAGGGTAGACTCTGGAAACACCATATATTTT. Its protein product is CASSLGPRVDSGNTIYF.

The DNA for the CDR3 is TGCGCCAGCAGCTTGGATGGGACAGCTTACGAGCAGTACTTC. Translated, it gives CASSLDGTAYEQYF. This sequence joins TRBV5-1 and TRBJ2-7; TRBD1 aligns across 7 bases. The CDR3 has 14 residues. CDR1 SGHRS and CDR2 YFSETQ come from the germline V gene. J gave up 4 bases and V 0 bases, and 4 bases lay outside the gene matches.

The rearrangement uses TRBV19 and TRBJ1-4; 10 bases are a match to TRBD1. Unmatched junction bases numbered 7, after V lost 5 bases and J lost 4 bases. The CDR3 is made up of 16 amino acids. From germline, CDR1 is LNHDA and CDR2 SQIVND (reference sequence). The CDR3 loop reads CASSRDRGRRNEKLFF. In nucleotides, the CDR3 is TGTGCCAGTAGTCGGGACAGGGGCCGCCGTAATGAAAAACTGTTTTTT.

The CDR3: CASSLAGGVRLFF. In nucleotides, the CDR3 is TGTGCCAGCAGCTTGGCGGGAGGGGTTAGACTGTTTTTT. The V gene is TRBV5-6, the J gene TRBJ2-2; 8 nucleotides match TRBD2. The germline CDR1 and CDR2 sequences are SGHDT and YYEEEE. With 0 bases clipped from V and 14 bases from J, the junction kept 6 bases outside the gene matches. The CDR3 spans 13 residues.

Here the CDR3 DNA reads TGTGCCAGCAGTTTCAGTTTCCTCGCGGATGGCTACACCTTC. Translation gives CASSFSFLADGYTF. The J gene is TRBJ1-2, the V gene TRBV28; D gene uncertain. V was pared by 3 bases and J by 6 bases, with 14 bases between. The CDR3 length is 14 residues. The germline gives CDR1 MDHEN, CDR2 SYDVKM.

This clone came up a few times. This chain uses TRBV4-1 with TRBJ2-7, with D possibly being TRBD2 (6 bases). This CDR3 spans 13 amino acids. The V and J ends lost 6 bases and 5 bases respectively, with 14 bases between them. Germline V CDR1 and CDR2: MGHRA, YSYEKL. Here the CDR3 DNA reads TGCGCCAGCAGTGGCGAGGGGAGGAACGAGCAGTACTTC. As protein: CASSGEGRNEQYF.

The gene calls are TRBV30 and TRBJ2-1; 14 positions match TRBD2. Germline CDR1 GTSNPN, CDR2 SVGIG (reference sequence). Losses at the gene ends were 0 bases for V and 7 bases for J; bases not matched to a gene: 2. The CDR3 covers 15 residues. Here the CDR3 DNA reads TGTGCCTGGAGTGTAGGACTAGCGGGAGGAAATGAGCAGTTCTTC. Translated, it gives CAWSVGLAGGNEQFF.

This sequence joins TRBV5-4 and TRBJ2-5; D is perhaps TRBD1 (8 bases). Between the trimmed V and J ends, which lost 4 bases and 3 bases, there was a span of 19 bases. This CDR3 region has 16 residues. The germline gives CDR1 SGHNT, CDR2 YYREEE (reference sequence). CDR3: CASSRGVDRVEETQYF. Written as DNA, the CDR3 is TGTGCCAGCAGCCGGGGGGTGGACAGGGTAGAAGAGACCCAGTACTTC.